The 10 T cell receptor beta chains in this list originate from one sample, sequenced in a study of blood T cell repertoires in COVID-19 (dated by TCRdb to 2018 to 2021). The library came from the immunoSEQ multiplex PCR assay. In its TCRdb copy, this immuneACCESS table keeps in-frame sequences only and misses some clones. Where compared with another copy, unresolved V genes explain less than half of these, and the others have no known cause. A total of over 150,000 clones appear in this sample, approximately 78% of them only once. Of the sample, roughly 17% is held by the ten largest clones. Material for sequencing was PBMCs or T cells enriched from blood (not recorded which). Every receptor here comes from a woman aged 50 to 60 who had recovered from COVID-19.

This chain joins TRBV20-1 and TRBJ2-7; D gene ambiguous. The CDR3 runs 10 residues. V was cut by 4 bases and J by 5 bases, with 6 bases left in between. The germline V gene has CDR1 DFQATT and CDR2 SNEGSKA (reference sequence). The CDR3 DNA sequence: TGCAGTGCTAAACTCCACGAGCAGTACTTC. Translated: CSAKLHEQYF.

The V gene is TRBV15, the J gene TRBJ1-2; weak D call: TRBD1 (6 bases). The CDR3 runs 13 residues. V was trimmed by 3 bases and J by 4 bases, leaving 9 bases between them. The germline V gene has CDR1 LNHNV and CDR2 YYDKDF (reference sequence). The CDR3: CATSRDRVYGYTF. The CDR3 DNA reads as TGTGCCACCAGCAGGGACAGAGTCTATGGCTACACCTTC.

This sequence joins TRBV11-2 and TRBJ2-6; D gene uncertain. With 8 bases removed from V and 4 bases from J, the gap between germline ends came to 9 bases. This CDR3 has 13 amino acids. Looked up from germline, CDR1 is SGHAT and CDR2 is FQNNGV. CDR3 region: CASGESGANVLTF. Written as DNA, the CDR3 is TGTGCCAGCGGAGAGTCCGGGGCCAACGTCCTGACTTTC.

The rearrangement uses TRBV19 and TRBJ2-3; 9 bases fit TRBD2. The length of the CDR3 is 15 residues. Germline loops: CDR1 LNHDA, CDR2 SQIVND (reference sequence). After removal of 2 bases from V and 7 bases from J, the junction contained 7 bases not matched to a gene. DNA for the CDR3: TGTGCCAGTAGTATACGAGCGGGGGGACAATATACGCAGTATTTT. This encodes CASSIRAGGQYTQYF. Full variable domain (outside the CDR3, taken from reference TRBV19 and TRBJ2-3): DGGITQSPKYLFRKEGQNVTLSCEQNLNHDAMYWYRQDPGQGLRLIYYSQIVNDFQKGDIAEGYSVSREKKESFPLTVTSAQKNPTAFYLCASSIRAGGQYTQYFGPGTRLTVL.

This chain connects TRBV4-1 to TRBJ2-2; the D gene is possibly TRBD2 (6 bases). The ends were cut back, 0 bases at V and 0 bases at J, with 11 bases in the middle. The CDR3 sequence is 17 residues long. Looked up from germline, CDR1 is MGHRA and CDR2 is YSYEKL. CDR3 amino acids: CASSQDFGGANTGELFF. In nucleotides, the CDR3 is TGCGCCAGCAGCCAAGATTTCGGAGGGGCGAACACCGGGGAGCTGTTTTTT.

The chain is built from TRBV4-1 and TRBJ1-1; D is unclear. Germline V gene data show CDR1 as MGHRA and CDR2 as YSYEKL. This CDR3 contains 13 residues. Trimming pared 1 base from V and 3 bases from J, leaving 6 bases between. CDR3 bases: TGCGCCAGCAGCCAAGTCGGGGACACTGAAGCTTTCTTT. Translation: CASSQVGDTEAFF.

This clone was recorded once. The chain combines TRBV11-2 with TRBJ2-3; TRBD2 matches at 9 bases. The V gene's germline CDR1 is SGHAT and CDR2 FQNNGV. V lost 1 base, J lost 0 bases, and 2 bases stayed unmatched. The CDR3 sequence is 16 residues long. The CDR3 here is CASSLVAGASTDTQYF. CDR3 DNA sequence: TGTGCCAGCAGCTTAGTAGCGGGGGCTAGCACAGATACGCAGTATTTT.

This chain joins TRBV6-5 and TRBJ2-7; 8 bases are a match to TRBD1. This CDR3 spans 16 amino acids. The V and J ends lost 1 base and 2 bases, in that order; junction bases with no gene match: 7. Germline loops: CDR1 MNHEY, CDR2 SVGAGI. CDR3 in DNA: TGTGCCAGCAGTTACTTCGAGGGGACAGGCCCCTACGAGCAGTACTTC. This sequence encodes CASSYFEGTGPYEQYF.

This chain links TRBV10-3 with TRBJ2-7, with 8 positions matching TRBD1. Germline CDR1 reads ENHRY; CDR2 reads SYGVKD. The CDR3 is made up of 11 amino acids. Germline trimming cut 7 bases from V and 5 bases from J; bases unmatched to any gene: 1. The CDR3 DNA reads as TGTGCCATCAAGGACAGGGACGAGCAGTACTTC. This sequence encodes CAIKDRDEQYF.

The J gene is TRBJ2-7, the V gene TRBV18; D remains unclear. Germline lookup yields CDR1 KGHSH and CDR2 LQKENI. This CDR3 has 14 amino acids. V lost 2 bases, J lost 4 bases, and 12 bases lay in between. The CDR3 protein is CASSPAVGQYEQYF. In nucleotides, the CDR3 is TGTGCCAGCTCACCAGCCGTGGGCCAATACGAGCAGTACTTC.